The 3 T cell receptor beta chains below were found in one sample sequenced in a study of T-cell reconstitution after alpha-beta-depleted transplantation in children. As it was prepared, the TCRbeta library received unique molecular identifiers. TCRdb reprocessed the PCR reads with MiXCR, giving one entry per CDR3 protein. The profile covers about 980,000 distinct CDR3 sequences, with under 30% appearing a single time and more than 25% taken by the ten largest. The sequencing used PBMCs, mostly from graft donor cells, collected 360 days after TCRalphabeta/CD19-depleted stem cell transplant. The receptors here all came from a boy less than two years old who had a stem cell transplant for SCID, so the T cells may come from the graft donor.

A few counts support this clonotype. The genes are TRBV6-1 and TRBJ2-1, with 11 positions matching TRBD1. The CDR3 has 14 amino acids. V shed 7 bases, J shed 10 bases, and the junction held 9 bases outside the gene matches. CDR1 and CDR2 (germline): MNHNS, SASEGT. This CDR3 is CASMGGQGAGEQFF. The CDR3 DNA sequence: TGTGCCAGCATGGGAGGACAGGGGGCAGGAGAGCAGTTCTTC.

Here the CDR3 DNA reads TGTGCCAGCAGTGGTCAAGAGGGCACTGAAGCTTTCTTT. Encoded protein: CASSGQEGTEAFF. V and J are TRBV6-4 and TRBJ1-1, with D uncertain. This CDR3 comprises 13 residues. CDR1 is MRHNA, CDR2 SNTAGT, per germline. V lost 4 bases and J 4 bases, leaving 10 bases between the germline ends.

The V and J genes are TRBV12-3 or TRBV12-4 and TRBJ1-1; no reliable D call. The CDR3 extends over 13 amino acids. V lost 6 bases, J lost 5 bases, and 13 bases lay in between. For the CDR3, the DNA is TGTGCCAGCAGCCGAGGACTTGAGACTGAAGCTTTCTTT. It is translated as CASSRGLETEAFF.